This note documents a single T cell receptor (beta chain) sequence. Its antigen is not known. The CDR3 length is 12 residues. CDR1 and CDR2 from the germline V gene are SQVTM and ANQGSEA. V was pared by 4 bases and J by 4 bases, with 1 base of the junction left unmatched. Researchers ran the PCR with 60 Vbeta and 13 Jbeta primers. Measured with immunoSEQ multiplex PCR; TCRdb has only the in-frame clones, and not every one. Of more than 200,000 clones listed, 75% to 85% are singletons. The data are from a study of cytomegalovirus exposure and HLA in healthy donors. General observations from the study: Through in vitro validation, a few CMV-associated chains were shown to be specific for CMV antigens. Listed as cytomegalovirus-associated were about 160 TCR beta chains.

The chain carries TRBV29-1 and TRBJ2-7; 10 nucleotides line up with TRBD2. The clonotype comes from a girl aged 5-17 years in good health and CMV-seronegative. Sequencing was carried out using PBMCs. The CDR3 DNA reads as TGCAGCGTTGTACTAGCGGGGTACGAGCAGTACTTC. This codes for CSVVLAGYEQYF.